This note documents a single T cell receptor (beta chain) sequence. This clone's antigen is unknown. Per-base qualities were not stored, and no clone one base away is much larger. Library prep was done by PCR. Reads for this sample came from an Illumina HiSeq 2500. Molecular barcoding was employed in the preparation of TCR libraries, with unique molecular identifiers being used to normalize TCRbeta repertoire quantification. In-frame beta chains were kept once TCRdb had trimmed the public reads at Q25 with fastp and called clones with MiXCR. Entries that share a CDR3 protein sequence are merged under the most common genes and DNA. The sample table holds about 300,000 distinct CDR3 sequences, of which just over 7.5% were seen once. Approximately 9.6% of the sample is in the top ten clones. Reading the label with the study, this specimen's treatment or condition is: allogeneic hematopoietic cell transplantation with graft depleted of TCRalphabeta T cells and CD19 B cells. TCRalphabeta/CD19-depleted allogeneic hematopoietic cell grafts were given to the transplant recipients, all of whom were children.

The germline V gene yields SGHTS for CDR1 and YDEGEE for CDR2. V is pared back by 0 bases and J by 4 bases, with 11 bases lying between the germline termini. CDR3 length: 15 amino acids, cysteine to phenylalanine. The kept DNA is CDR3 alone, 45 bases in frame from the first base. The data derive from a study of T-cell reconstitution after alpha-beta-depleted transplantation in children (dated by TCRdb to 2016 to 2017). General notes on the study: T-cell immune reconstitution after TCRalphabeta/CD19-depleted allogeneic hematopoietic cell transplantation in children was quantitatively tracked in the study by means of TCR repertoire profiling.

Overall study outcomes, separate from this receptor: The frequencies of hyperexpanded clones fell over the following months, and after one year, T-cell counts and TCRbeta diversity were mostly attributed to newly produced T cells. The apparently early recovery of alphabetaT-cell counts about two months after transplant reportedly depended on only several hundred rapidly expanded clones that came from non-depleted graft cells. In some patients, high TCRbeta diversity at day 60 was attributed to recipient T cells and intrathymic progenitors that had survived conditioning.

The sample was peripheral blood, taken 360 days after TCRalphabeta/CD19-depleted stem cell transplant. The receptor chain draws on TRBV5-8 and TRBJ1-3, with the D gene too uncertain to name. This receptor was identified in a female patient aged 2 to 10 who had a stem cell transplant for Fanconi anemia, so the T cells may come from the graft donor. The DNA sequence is TGTGCCAGCAGCTTGGCAGGTTCGGCAGGAAACACCATATATTTT. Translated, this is CASSLAGSAGNTIYF.